One sample yielded the 12 T cell receptor beta chains listed below, sequenced in a study of tumor and adjacent non-tumor tissue in lung cancer (dated by TCRdb to between 2017 and 2018). Bulk unsorted tissue served as the source for RNA extraction, and RNA quality was assessed using a NanoDrop ND-1000 and an Agilent 2100. The library came from multiplex PCR. Sequencer: Illumina HiSeq 2500. TCRbeta libraries were constructed through three rounds of nested PCR with primers (Table S4) according to protocols adapted from ARM-PCR. In-frame beta chains were kept once TCRdb had trimmed the public reads at Q25 with fastp and called clones with MiXCR. One record per CDR3 amino acid sequence lists the most common genes and DNA. The sample profile shows tens of thousands of distinct CDR3 sequences; over 75% of them were found once. The ten largest clones capture 13% of the sample. Sequenced sample: lung tumor tissue. The receptors here all came from a woman aged 50 to 60 with non-small cell lung cancer.

As to this clonotype: The junction differs from germline at one of its ends, possibly a read error. V gene TRBV11-2 combines with J gene TRBJ2-7; D is uncertain. Germline-derived CDR1 and CDR2 are SGHAT and FQNNGV. The CDR3 has 17 amino acids. As DNA, the CDR3 is TGTGCCAGCAGCTTAGCCGCAGGACGCACGAGGCCCTACGAGCAGTGCTTC. This sequence encodes CASSLAAGRTRPYEQCF. The full variable domain, rest sourced from reference TRBV11-2 and TRBJ2-7, is EAGVAQSPRYKIIEKRQSVAFWCNPISGHATLYWYQQILGQGPKLLIQFQNNGVVDDSQLPKDRFSAERLKGVDSTLKIQPAKLEDSAVYLCASSLAAGRTRPYEQCFGPGTRLTVT.

About this clonotype itself: The germline gene is not matched at one end of the junction; a read error may be the cause. The gene calls are TRBV10-3 and TRBJ2-3; 11 nucleotides line up with TRBD2. CDR1 is ENHRY, CDR2 SYGVKD, per germline. The CDR3 length is 16 residues. CDR3 sequence (DNA): TGTGCCATCAATAAGAGACTAGCGGGAAGCATAGATAGGCAGTATTTT. This gives the protein CAINKRLAGSIDRQYF.

The rearrangement joins TRBV5-1 to TRBJ1-6; D gene uncertain. V gave up 4 bases and J gave up 7 bases, with 15 bases separating them. Germline values: CDR1 SGHRS, CDR2 YFSETQ. The CDR3 length is 15 residues. The CDR3: CASSKMTEINSPLHF. The CDR3 region has the DNA TGCGCCAGCAGCAAAATGACGGAGATAAATTCACCCCTCCACTTT.

With respect to this clonotype: Germline and junction disagree at one end, which may indicate a read error. The genes are TRBV4-1 and TRBJ2-7, with a weak D call TRBD1 (6 bases). Germline CDR1 is MGHRA and CDR2 is YSYEKL. The CDR3 is 16 amino acids. The CDR3 DNA reads as TGCGCCAGCAGCCAAGCAGTTGGGACAAGCCTCTACGAGCGGTACTTC. Translated: CASSQAVGTSLYERYF.

As for this clonotype: Germline and junction disagree at one end, which may indicate a read error. The chain combines TRBV5-1 with TRBJ1-2, with D tentatively TRBD1 (5 bases). The CDR3 is made up of 14 amino acids. Per the germline V gene, CDR1 is SGHRS and CDR2 is YFSETQ. The CDR3 DNA is TGCGCCAGCCAACGGGACGGAAATAACTATGGCTACACTTTC. The encoded protein is CASQRDGNNYGYTF.

Concerning this clonotype itself: A junction boundary mismatches the germline segment, possibly from a read error. The V gene is TRBV10-3, the J gene TRBJ1-2, with 8 positions matching TRBD1. The germline CDR1 and CDR2 sequences are ENHRY and SYGVKD. The CDR3 sequence is 13 residues long. The CDR3 coding sequence is TGTGCCATCCGGGACAGGATCCCCTATGGTTACACTTTC. This sequence encodes CAIRDRIPYGYTF.

With respect to this clonotype: The CDR3 does not end in the conserved phenylalanine or tryptophan, so this is likely a read error. The chain links TRBV29-1 to TRBJ1-5, with D perhaps matching TRBD1 (5 bases). Germline V lookup: CDR1 SQVTM, CDR2 ANQGSEA. This CDR3 is built from 13 residues. The CDR3 sequence is CSVAPGFHQPQHL. The DNA for the CDR3 is TGCAGTGTTGCACCAGGGTTCCATCAGCCTCAGCATCTT.

The CDR3 bases are TGCAGTGCTAGACCGAGACAGGGTGGCAGTCAGCCCCAGCATTTT. It yields the protein CSARPRQGGSQPQHF. The chain links TRBV20-1 to TRBJ1-5, with 7 nucleotides matching TRBD1. V lost 2 bases to trimming and J lost 6 bases; unmatched junction nucleotides: 10. The CDR3 length is 15 residues. Germline assignment: CDR1 DFQATT and CDR2 SNEGSKA (reference sequence).

As for this clonotype: At one of its ends the junction is not consistent with the germline gene, which may arise from a read error. The chain combines TRBV28 with TRBJ1-2, with TRBD1 matching over 9 bases. This CDR3 is built from 14 residues. Germline CDR1 MDHEN, CDR2 SYDVKM. The CDR3 region is CANSEGTGKSGYTF. The CDR3 DNA sequence: TGTGCCAACAGTGAAGGGACAGGGAAGAGTGGCTATACCTTC.

As concerns this clonotype: At one end the junction does not follow the germline gene, possibly because of a read error. The chain links TRBV19 to TRBJ2-3, with TRBD2 matching over 10 bases. The CDR3 has 17 residues. CDR1 LNHDA and CDR2 SQIVND come from the germline V gene (reference sequence). The CDR3 loop reads CASSSLKAGGDTYTQYF. The CDR3 DNA is TGTGCCAGTAGTTCGCTCAAAGCGGGAGGGGACACATATACGCAGTATTTT.

Notes on this clonotype: Given a much more abundant clone one base away, this may be a read error. The V gene is TRBV20-1, the J gene TRBJ2-1; D is perhaps TRBD1 or TRBD2 (5 bases each). V lost 8 bases, J lost 8 bases, and 16 bases lay in between. This CDR3 region has 12 residues. Germline V gene sequence: CDR1 DFQATT, CDR2 SNEGSKA (reference sequence). The CDR3 spells CSLRGVVDEQFF. The CDR3 DNA reads as TGCAGTCTTAGAGGGGTCGTCGATGAGCAGTTCTTC.

As concerns this clonotype: At one of its ends the junction is not consistent with the germline gene, which may arise from a read error. The chain has TRBV12-3 or TRBV12-4 and TRBJ2-2; 9 bases are a match to TRBD1. This CDR3 spans 14 amino acids. The CDR3 sequence is CTSSFDRGTWELFF. In DNA, the CDR3 is TGTACCAGCAGTTTCGACAGGGGGACCTGGGAGCTGTTTTTT.